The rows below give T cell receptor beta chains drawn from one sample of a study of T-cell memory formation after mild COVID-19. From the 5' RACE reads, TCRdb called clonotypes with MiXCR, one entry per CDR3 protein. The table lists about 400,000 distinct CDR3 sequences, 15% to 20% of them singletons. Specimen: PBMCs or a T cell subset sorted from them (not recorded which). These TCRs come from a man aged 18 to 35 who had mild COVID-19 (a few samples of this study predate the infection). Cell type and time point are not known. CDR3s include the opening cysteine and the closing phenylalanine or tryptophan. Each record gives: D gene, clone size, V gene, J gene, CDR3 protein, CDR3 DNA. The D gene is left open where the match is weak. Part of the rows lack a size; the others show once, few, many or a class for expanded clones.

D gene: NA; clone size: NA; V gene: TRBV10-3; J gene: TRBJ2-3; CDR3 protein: CAISQDRNTDTQYF; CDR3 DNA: TGTGCCATCAGCCAAGACAGGAACACAGATACGCAGTATTTT
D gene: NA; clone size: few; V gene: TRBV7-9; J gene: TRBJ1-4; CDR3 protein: CASSFPGRLNEKLFF; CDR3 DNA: TGTGCCAGCAGCTTCCCGGGACGGCTAAATGAAAAACTGTTTTTT
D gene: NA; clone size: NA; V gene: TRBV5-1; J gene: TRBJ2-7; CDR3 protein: CASSMGRSLDEQYF; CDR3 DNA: TGCGCCAGCAGCATGGGACGGAGTCTAGACGAGCAGTACTTC
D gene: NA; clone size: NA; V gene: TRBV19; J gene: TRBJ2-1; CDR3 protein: CASSMGGGGIDEQFF; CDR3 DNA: TGTGCCAGTAGTATGGGGGGAGGGGGAATAGATGAGCAGTTCTTC
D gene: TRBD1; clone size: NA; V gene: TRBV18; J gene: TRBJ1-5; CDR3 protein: CASSRGTGYQPQHF; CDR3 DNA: TGTGCCAGCTCTCGCGGGACAGGGTATCAGCCCCAGCATTTT
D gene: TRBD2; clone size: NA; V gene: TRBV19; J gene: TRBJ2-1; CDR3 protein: CASSKRGTAYNEQFF; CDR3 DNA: TGTGCCAGTAGTAAGCGGGGGACCGCCTACAATGAGCAGTTCTTC
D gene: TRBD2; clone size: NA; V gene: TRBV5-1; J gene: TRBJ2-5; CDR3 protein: CASSFVPGGRETQYF; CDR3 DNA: TGCGCCAGCAGCTTCGTCCCGGGGGGACGAGAGACCCAGTACTTC
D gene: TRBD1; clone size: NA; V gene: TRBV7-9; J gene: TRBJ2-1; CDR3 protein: CASSPPDRANEQFF; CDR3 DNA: TGTGCCAGCAGTCCCCCGGACAGGGCCAATGAGCAGTTCTTC
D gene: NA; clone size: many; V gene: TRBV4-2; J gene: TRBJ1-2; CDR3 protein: CASSLYPGSPGYTF; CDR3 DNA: TGTGCCAGCAGCCTTTACCCGGGGTCCCCTGGCTACACCTTC
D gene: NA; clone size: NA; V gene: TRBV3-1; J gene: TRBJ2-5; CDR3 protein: CASSRLGQLGLQETQYF; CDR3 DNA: TGTGCCAGCAGCCGCCTTGGGCAGTTGGGGTTACAAGAGACCCAGTACTTC
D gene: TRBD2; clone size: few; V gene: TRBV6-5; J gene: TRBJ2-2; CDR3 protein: CASSPGGADTGELFF; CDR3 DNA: TGTGCCAGCAGTCCCGGGGGGGCAGACACCGGGGAGCTGTTTTTT
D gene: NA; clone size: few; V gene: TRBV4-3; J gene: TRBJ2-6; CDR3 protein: CASSPRGAGANVLTF; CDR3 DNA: TGCGCCAGCAGCCCTAGGGGGGCTGGGGCCAACGTCCTGACTTTC
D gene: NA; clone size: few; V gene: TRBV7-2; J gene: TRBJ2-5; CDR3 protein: CASSPNRVETQYF; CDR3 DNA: TGTGCCAGCAGCCCAAACAGGGTAGAGACCCAGTACTTC
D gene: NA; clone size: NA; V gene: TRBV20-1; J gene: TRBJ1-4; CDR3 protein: CSARSRVGNEKLFF; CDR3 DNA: TGCAGTGCTAGATCGCGGGTGGGAAATGAAAAACTGTTTTTT
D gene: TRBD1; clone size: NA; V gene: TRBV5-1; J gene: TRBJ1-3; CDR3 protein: CASSSIQGATGNTIYF; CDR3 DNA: TGCGCCAGCAGCTCGATACAGGGGGCAACTGGAAACACCATATATTTT